These T cell receptor beta chains were read from a single sample in a study of sequential checkpoint blockade in melanoma. Produced via immunoSEQ multiplex PCR; TCRdb's table is partial and in-frame only. Of 6,000 to 8,000 clones in the sample, around 20% were seen once. The sample here was tumor tissue (inferred from file names), taken from a patient given nivolumab and ipilimumab in sequence. The receptors derive from a human donor with melanoma. Each CDR3 is given with its conserved first and last residue. A D gene is named only where the DNA matches it firmly. Part of the rows lack a size; the others show once, few, many or a class for expanded clones.

CDR3 length | J gene | D gene | V gene | clone size | CDR3 protein | CDR3 DNA
14 | TRBJ2-7 | NA | TRBV28 | NA | CASSLGTSSYEQYF | TGTGCCAGCAGTTTAGGGACATCCTCCTACGAGCAGTACTTC
16 | TRBJ2-7 | NA | TRBV19 | NA | CASSMGSPGLSYEQYF | TGTGCCAGTAGTATGGGGTCGCCGGGTCTCTCCTACGAGCAGTACTTC
14 | TRBJ2-5 | NA | TRBV15 | NA | CATSRDQAGETQYF | TGTGCCACCAGCAGAGATCAGGCAGGAGAGACCCAGTACTTC
16 | TRBJ1-3 | NA | TRBV11-3 | many | CASSRGSRVSGNTIYF | TGTGCCAGCAGTCGAGGATCGAGGGTGTCTGGAAACACCATATATTTT
14 | TRBJ1-2 | TRBD1 | TRBV7-6 | many | CASSFGGGDYGYTF | TGTGCCAGCAGCTTTGGAGGGGGCGACTATGGCTACACCTTC
18 | TRBJ1-2 | TRBD1 | TRBV10-3 | NA | CAISEFGSGTGGAYGYTF | TGTGCCATCAGTGAGTTCGGATCCGGGACAGGGGGCGCCTATGGCTACACCTTC
12 | TRBJ1-2 | TRBD1 | TRBV28 | NA | CASSTGDYGYTF | TGTGCCAGCAGTACAGGGGACTATGGCTACACCTTC
14 | TRBJ1-1 | NA | TRBV12-2 | NA | CATADRAWSTEAFF | TGTGCCACCGCAGACAGGGCTTGGAGCACTGAAGCTTTCTTT
17 | TRBJ1-1 | NA | TRBV10-3 | many | CAISESNPLSLNTEAFF | TGTGCCATCAGTGAGTCGAACCCCCTATCTTTGAACACTGAAGCTTTCTTT
13 | TRBJ2-7 | NA | TRBV10-3 | NA | CASRKQGQSEQYF | TGTGCCAGCCGGAAACAGGGTCAGAGCGAGCAGTACTTC
14 | TRBJ2-2 | NA | TRBV6-8 | few | CASTDGLKAGELFF | TGTGCCAGCACCGACGGATTGAAGGCCGGGGAGCTGTTTTTT
14 | TRBJ1-2 | NA | TRBV18 | NA | CASSPGGANYGYTF | TGTGCCAGCTCACCAGGAGGGGCTAACTATGGCTACACCTTC
15 | TRBJ2-2 | NA | TRBV7-7 | few | CASSGGDLTTGELFF | TGTGCCAGCAGTGGAGGGGACCTTACGACCGGGGAGCTGTTTTTT
14 | TRBJ1-1 | NA | TRBV11-3 | many | CASSLVPGNTEAFF | TGTGCCAGCAGCTTAGTCCCGGGGAACACTGAAGCTTTCTTT
15 | TRBJ2-7 | TRBD2 | TRBV18 | NA | CASSPPRGTTTEQYF | TGTGCCAGCTCACCACCCCGGGGGACTACCACCGAGCAGTACTTC
13 | TRBJ1-5 | TRBD1 | TRBV29-1 | few | CSVAQGGNQPQHF | TGCAGCGTTGCTCAGGGGGGCAATCAGCCCCAGCATTTT
16 | TRBJ2-4 | TRBD1 | TRBV9 | few | CASSRAIGQGWNIQYF | TGTGCCAGCAGCCGAGCCATAGGACAGGGATGGAACATTCAGTACTTC
18 | TRBJ2-7 | TRBD2 | TRBV28 | few | CASSLRRLAGVRRGEQYF | TGTGCCAGCAGTTTAAGGAGACTAGCGGGGGTGCGCCGGGGTGAGCAGTACTTC
15 | TRBJ2-1 | TRBD2 | TRBV11-3 | few | CASSFTSGAKNEQFF | TGTGCCAGCAGCTTTACTAGCGGGGCCAAGAATGAGCAGTTCTTC
16 | TRBJ2-2 | TRBD2 | TRBV9 | NA | CASSGASGENTGELFF | TGTGCCAGCAGCGGCGCTAGCGGGGAAAACACCGGGGAGCTGTTTTTT
15 | TRBJ2-2 | NA | TRBV11-3 | few | CASSLDGGYTGELFF | TGTGCCAGCAGTTTAGACGGGGGCTACACCGGGGAGCTGTTTTTT
13 | TRBJ1-1 | NA | TRBV18 | NA | CASSPSQETEAFF | TGTGCCAGCTCACCCTCACAGGAGACTGAAGCTTTCTTT
13 | TRBJ2-7 | NA | TRBV6-8 | few | CASTPFPADEQYF | TGTGCCAGCACCCCGTTCCCCGCCGACGAGCAGTACTTC
13 | TRBJ2-7 | NA | TRBV9 | medium-sized | CASNRQDSYEQYF | TGTGCCAGCAACCGACAGGACTCCTACGAGCAGTACTTC
14 | TRBJ1-5 | NA | TRBV15 | NA | CATSTTVVNQPQHF | TGTGCCACCAGCACTACAGTCGTCAATCAGCCCCAGCATTTT
13 | TRBJ1-1 | NA | TRBV6-8 | few | CASMEGLNTEAFF | TGTGCCAGCATGGAGGGATTGAACACTGAAGCTTTCTTT
15 | TRBJ2-7 | NA | TRBV11-3 | many | CASSLDQAQSYEQYF | TGTGCCAGCAGCTTAGATCAGGCTCAATCCTACGAGCAGTACTTC
16 | TRBJ2-3 | NA | TRBV7-7 | NA | CASSPLPTLRTDTQYF | TGTGCCAGCAGCCCCCTCCCGACTCTCCGCACAGATACGCAGTATTTT
12 | TRBJ1-1 | NA | TRBV6-8 | NA | CASSYEYTEAFF | TGTGCCAGCAGTTACGAGTACACTGAAGCTTTCTTT
15 | TRBJ1-2 | TRBD1 | TRBV18 | NA | CASSLGPDRSYGYTF | TGTGCCAGCTCGTTAGGCCCGGACAGGTCCTATGGCTACACCTTC
15 | TRBJ1-6 | NA | TRBV1 | few | CASSQPGEGSSPLHF | TGCGCCAGCAGCCAGCCAGGGGAAGGGAGCTCACCCCTCCACTTT
18 | TRBJ2-1 | NA | TRBV9 | few | CASSPGTGVAGGLNEQFF | TGTGCCAGCAGCCCCGGGACAGGGGTAGCGGGGGGGCTTAATGAGCAGTTCTTC
16 | TRBJ1-1 | TRBD1 | TRBV11-3 | medium-sized | CASSWTGTGVGTEAFF | TGTGCCAGCAGCTGGACCGGGACAGGGGTGGGCACTGAAGCTTTCTTT
14 | TRBJ1-3 | NA | TRBV5-1 | NA | CASSLGVSGNTIYF | TGCGCCAGCAGCTTGGGGGTTTCCGGAAACACCATATATTTT
18 | TRBJ2-3 | NA | TRBV11-3 | many | CASSLGGRAQTSTDTQYF | TGTGCCAGCAGCTTAGGAGGACGGGCGCAAACTAGCACAGATACGCAGTATTTT
14 | TRBJ2-4 | NA | TRBV6-8 | many | CASRVGLAKNIQYF | TGTGCCAGCAGAGTAGGACTAGCCAAAAACATTCAGTACTTC
15 | TRBJ2-3 | NA | TRBV18 | NA | CASSPLGIASDTQYF | TGTGCCAGCTCACCACTCGGGATAGCGTCAGATACGCAGTATTTT
17 | TRBJ2-1 | TRBD2 | TRBV5-1 | few | CASSSGLAGSSYNEQFF | TGCGCCAGCAGCTCGGGACTAGCGGGGTCCTCCTACAATGAGCAGTTCTTC
13 | TRBJ1-5 | NA | TRBV19 | medium-sized | CASSIVSHQPQHF | TGTGCCAGTAGTATAGTTAGCCATCAGCCCCAGCATTTT
16 | TRBJ2-2 | TRBD2 | TRBV6-8 | NA | CASRRSGGANTGELFF | TGTGCCAGCAGACGGAGCGGGGGAGCGAACACCGGGGAGCTGTTTTTT
14 | TRBJ2-7 | TRBD2 | TRBV19 | NA | CASRDPGLAGEQYF | TGTGCCAGTAGGGACCCGGGACTAGCGGGCGAGCAGTACTTC
12 | TRBJ1-2 | NA | TRBV9 | few | CASSPGAYGYTF | TGTGCCAGCAGCCCGGGCGCGTATGGCTACACCTTC
14 | TRBJ2-1 | TRBD2 | TRBV9 | few | CASNSGGAINEQFF | TGTGCCAGCAACAGCGGGGGGGCGATCAATGAGCAGTTCTTC
14 | TRBJ1-3 | NA | TRBV6-8 | many | CASRIYMGGNTIYF | TGTGCCAGCAGGATCTATATGGGTGGAAACACCATATATTTT
17 | TRBJ1-6 | NA | TRBV23-1 | few | CASSLGHTGLTNSPLHF | TGCGCCAGCAGCCTAGGACATACGGGACTGACAAATTCACCCCTCCACTTT